The sequence of this T cell receptor (beta chain) was determined in a study of T cells after yellow fever vaccination. Study at large: Those fractions that held only low numbers of cells were prepared using the SMART-Seq v4 Ultra Low Input RNA kit. Study observations and caveats: Post-booster repertoires again held most primary-vaccination clones (roughly 95% CD4, around 90% CD8). Researchers cautioned that FACS-sorted repertoires could harbor abundant clonotypes contaminating from the bulk population. Faster peaking, at day 5 versus 15, marked a secondary response that was weaker.

TCRdb itself ran the 5' RACE reads through MiXCR, one entry per CDR3 protein. The table has 500,000 to 650,000 distinct CDR3 sequences, about 13% seen once; the top ten hold roughly 13%. Trimming removed 5 bases at V and 7 bases at J, with 9 bases between. CDR3 length: 12 residues. Worth noting for this clonotype: Its antigen is still unknown.

The specimen was PBMCs, collected on the day of the yellow fever booster vaccination. The gene calls are TRBV12-3 or TRBV12-4 and TRBJ2-1; TRBD1 might be the D (6 bases). This TCR was recovered from a man aged 30-40 years who received the YFV17D yellow fever vaccine. CDR3 in DNA: TGTGCCAGCAGTCGACAGGCGAATGAGCAGTTCTTC. This translates into CASSRQANEQFF.